This T cell receptor beta chain was documented in a study of blood T cells in healthy people across ages. Study-level background: Template switching captured about one barcoded beta molecule per two T cells.

Trimming stripped 8 bases from V and 7 bases from J, with 18 bases between. CDR1 is SGHDN, CDR2 FVKESK, per germline. The CDR3 covers 14 residues. General study results and limits: Measured against age, TCR beta diversity per million T cells decreased in a roughly linear manner. Possibly, changes in expanded clonotypes were confounded because donor CMV status was unknown.

Russia was home to the donors, healthy Caucasian individuals aged 6 to 90. PCR was performed a second time for roughly 7 to 12 cycles using a sample-barcoded 5' primer and a J-beta primer mix. TCRdb fed the 5' RACE reads into MiXCR, producing one record per CDR3 protein. The data show about 1 million distinct CDR3 sequences, with 45% seen just once and 18% held by the top ten. This clonotype has just a few counts. Its cognate antigen is unknown. The clonotype was recovered from a woman aged 60-75 years in good health. The sample consisted of blood. This chain uses TRBV14 with TRBJ2-1; a weak D match, TRBD2 (5 bases). This chain's CDR3 is CASAPSLARNEQFF. DNA for the CDR3: TGTGCCAGCGCCCCTTCCCTAGCCAGGAATGAGCAGTTCTTC.